These 24 T cell receptor beta chains came from one sample sequenced in a study of blood T cell repertoires in COVID-19. Using immunoSEQ multiplex PCR, the repertoire was profiled, and TCRdb retains in-frame clones only, with some absent. The sample has 250,000 to 300,000 clones, 88% seen once. The sequencing input was PBMCs or T cells enriched from blood (not recorded which). The receptors here all came from a woman in her twenties or thirties who had recovered from COVID-19.

This chain uses TRBV21-1 with TRBJ1-2. TRBV21-1 is recorded as a pseudogene. The CDR3 loop spans 15 amino acids. DNA for the CDR3: TGTGCCAGCAGCAAATGGAGGCAGAACTGCTATGGCTACACCTTC. It translates to CASSKWRQNCYGYTF.

The chain has TRBV27 and TRBJ2-4; TRBD1 matches at 12 bases. The CDR3 spans 13 residues. Unmatched junction bases numbered 6, after V lost 7 bases and J lost 11 bases. Germline-derived CDR1 and CDR2 are MNHEY and SMNVEV (reference sequence). CDR3 amino acids: CASKGQGARVQYF. In DNA, the CDR3 is TGTGCCAGCAAGGGACAGGGGGCTCGGGTTCAGTACTTC.

V and J are TRBV3-1 (or the pseudogene TRBV3-2) and TRBJ2-2; maybe TRBD2 (5 bases). CDR1 LGHDT and CDR2 YNNKEL come from the germline V gene (reference sequence). The V end was cut by 3 bases, the J end by 4 bases, with 12 bases between. This CDR3 has 15 residues. This CDR3 is CASSQSGRTTGELFF. The CDR3 DNA reads TGTGCCAGCAGCCAGAGTGGGAGAACCACCGGGGAGCTGTTTTTT.

V usage is TRBV27 and J usage is TRBJ2-3; the D is unclear. V dropped 0 bases and J dropped 6 bases, with 7 bases sitting between them. The CDR3 contains 13 residues. Per the germline V gene, CDR1 is MNHEY and CDR2 is SMNVEV (reference sequence). This CDR3 reads CASSLSPRDTQYF. CDR3 DNA: TGTGCCAGCAGTTTATCCCCGAGGGATACGCAGTATTTT.

The chain employs TRBV18 and TRBJ1-4; a possible D gene is TRBD1 (6 bases). V lost 4 bases and J 8 bases, leaving 20 bases between the germline ends. The CDR3 has 16 amino acids. Germline CDR1 reads KGHSH; CDR2 reads LQKENI. CDR3 nucleotide sequence: TGTGCCAGCTCACTCTCCCCGGGGACACGGCTAGAAAAACTGTTTTTT. It yields the protein CASSLSPGTRLEKLFF.

The J gene is TRBJ1-1, the V gene TRBV7-9, with D possibly matching TRBD1 (5 bases). Trimming took 2 bases from V and 2 from J, leaving 12 bases between them. The germline gives CDR1 SEHNR, CDR2 FQNEAQ (reference sequence). The CDR3 is 15 residues long. CDR3 DNA sequence: TGTGCCAGCAGCTTATCAGGGCAATTAAACACTGAAGCTTTCTTT. The encoded protein is CASSLSGQLNTEAFF.

Worth noting for this clone: Mismatch with germline at one junction end may stem from a read error. The rearrangement uses TRBV27 and TRBJ2-3; 8 bases agree with TRBD2. The germline CDR1 and CDR2 sequences are MNHEY and SMNVEV (reference sequence). The CDR3 runs 15 residues. CDR3 amino acids: CATRGAGGDTDTQYF. DNA of the CDR3: TGCGCTACACGGGGGGCGGGGGGTGACACAGATACGCAGTATTTT.

This chain uses TRBV15 with TRBJ1-2, with no clear D. Between the trimmed V and J ends, which lost 2 bases and 3 bases, there was a span of 4 bases. Germline V gene lookup returns CDR1 LNHNV and CDR2 YYDKDF (reference sequence). The CDR3 runs to 12 residues. This CDR3 reads CATSRPDYGYTF. As DNA, the CDR3 is TGTGCCACCAGCAGACCAGACTATGGCTACACCTTC.

This clone was counted once. CDR3 in DNA: TGTGCCAGCAGGATCCTACCAGGGCGGGAGCTGTTTTTT. Encoded protein: CASRILPGRELFF. The rearrangement links TRBV28 to TRBJ2-2; TRBD1 might be the D (5 bases). With 6 bases removed from V and 9 bases from J, the gap between germline ends came to 14 bases. The germline gives CDR1 MDHEN, CDR2 SYDVKM. This CDR3 has 13 residues.

The chain joins TRBV10-3 to TRBJ1-2; D not resolved. CDR1 and CDR2 from the germline V gene are ENHRY and SYGVKD. V lost 0 bases to trimming and J lost 6 bases, with 11 bases between them. This CDR3 is built from 14 residues. The CDR3 loop is CAISESHSRHGYTF. CDR3 bases: TGTGCCATCAGTGAGTCTCACTCGAGGCATGGCTACACCTTC.

This chain joins TRBV27 and TRBJ1-5; D unresolved. Trimming took off 2 bases at V and 3 bases at J, with 11 bases between the two ends. The CDR3 length is 15 residues. CDR1 MNHEY and CDR2 SMNVEV come from the germline V gene (reference sequence). DNA for the CDR3: TGTGCCAGCAGTTTAATCCCGCGGGCCAATCAGCCCCAGCATTTT. Protein product: CASSLIPRANQPQHF.

The chain couples TRBV7-3 to TRBJ2-1; 7 bases line up with TRBD2. The CDR3 sequence is 12 residues long. Germline V gene data show CDR1 as SGHTA and CDR2 as FQGTGA. V lost 5 bases and J lost 12; bases outside the gene matches: 7. The CDR3 reads CASSLLGGGQFF. CDR3 nucleotide sequence: TGTGCCAGCAGCCTTCTAGGCGGGGGGCAGTTCTTC.

CDR3 in amino acids: CASSLWSQGLGTEAFF. The CDR3 nucleotides read TGTGCCAGCAGCTTATGGTCACAGGGGCTTGGCACTGAAGCTTTCTTT. The chain has TRBV7-2 and TRBJ1-1; TRBD1 matches at 7 bases. V was pared by 2 bases and J by 4 bases, with 10 bases of the junction left unmatched. CDR3 length: 16 residues. The germline V gene has CDR1 SGHTA and CDR2 FQGNSA.

The rearrangement links TRBV7-2 to TRBJ1-2; D is undetermined. Trimming pared 5 bases from V and 4 bases from J, leaving 23 bases between. The CDR3 length is 17 residues. The germline V gene encodes CDR1 SGHTA and CDR2 FQGNSA. This CDR3 is CASSPRAGRIDLYGYTF. In DNA, the CDR3 is TGTGCCAGCAGCCCGAGGGCAGGAAGAATCGACCTCTATGGCTACACCTTC.

The rearrangement joins TRBV29-1 to TRBJ2-3; 13 bases are a match to TRBD2. Per the germline V gene, CDR1 is SQVTM and CDR2 is ANQGSEA. V trimming: 7 bases; J trimming: 4 bases; junction bases outside the gene matches: 5. The CDR3 loop spans 14 amino acids. The CDR3 DNA follows: TGCAGCGGAGGGACTAGCGGGAAGGCAGATACGCAGTATTTT. Translation gives CSGGTSGKADTQYF.

This chain links TRBV7-9 with TRBJ2-7; 7 bases agree with TRBD1. This CDR3 contains 12 residues. CDR1 SEHNR and CDR2 FQNEAQ come from the germline V gene (reference sequence). V lost 5 bases and J lost 6; bases outside the gene matches: 4. The CDR3 DNA is TGTGCCAGCAGCCAGACAGGGAGCGAGCAGTACTTC. It translates to CASSQTGSEQYF.

The rearrangement links TRBV7-2 to TRBJ2-1, with a possible D match to TRBD2 (5 bases). This CDR3 has 19 residues. Trimming removed 3 bases at V and 7 bases at J, with 28 bases between. Germline V CDR1 and CDR2: SGHTA, FQGNSA. Written as DNA, the CDR3 is TGTGCCAGCAGCTTTCCACGGACGGAGACTATGACCTCGGGGAATGAGCAGTTCTTC. It encodes CASSFPRTETMTSGNEQFF.

This chain uses TRBV29-1 with TRBJ1-2; the D gene is possibly TRBD1 (5 bases). The CDR3 contains 10 residues. Germline V gene sequence: CDR1 SQVTM, CDR2 ANQGSEA. Trimming took off 5 bases at V and 7 bases at J, with 8 bases between the two ends. CDR3 nucleotides: TGCAGCGTTTCAGGGCTTGGCTACACCTTC. Translating it yields CSVSGLGYTF.

This rearrangement joins TRBV15 to TRBJ1-5; 8 positions match TRBD1. V was pared by 5 bases and J by 1 base, with 4 bases of the junction left unmatched. This CDR3 contains 15 residues. Germline V gene sequence: CDR1 LNHNV, CDR2 YYDKDF (reference sequence). The CDR3 DNA reads as TGTGCCACCAGCCGGACAGGGTTAAGCAATCAGCCCCAGCATTTT. Its translation is CATSRTGLSNQPQHF.

V usage is TRBV29-1 and J usage is TRBJ1-5; 7 bases align to TRBD1. Germline trimming cut 4 bases from V and 5 bases from J; bases unmatched to any gene: 5. Germline V gives CDR1 SQVTM, CDR2 ANQGSEA. The CDR3 covers 13 residues. CDR3 sequence (DNA): TGCAGCGTTGTGGGGCAGGGGGATCAGCCCCAGCATTTT. This encodes CSVVGQGDQPQHF.

The J gene is TRBJ1-1, the V gene TRBV7-2; 8 nucleotides agree with TRBD1. After removal of 7 bases from V and 3 bases from J, the junction contained 4 bases not matched to a gene. Germline V gene sequence: CDR1 SGHTA, CDR2 FQGNSA. CDR3 size: 13 residues. The CDR3 DNA follows: TGTGCCAGCAAGTCACAGGGGGACACTGAAGCTTTCTTT. The encoded protein is CASKSQGDTEAFF.

The chain is built from TRBV3-1 (or the pseudogene TRBV3-2) and TRBJ2-7, with 7 bases identical to TRBD1. Germline V gene sequence: CDR1 LGHDT, CDR2 YNNKEL (reference sequence). The CDR3 has 14 residues. The V gene end was trimmed by 5 bases and the J gene end by 6 bases; junction bases not matched to a gene: 10. This chain's CDR3 is CASSLWDRRGEQYF. For the CDR3, the DNA is TGTGCCAGCAGCTTATGGGACAGACGAGGCGAGCAGTACTTC.

A few counts support this clone. The chain uses TRBV3-1 (or the pseudogene TRBV3-2) and TRBJ1-6; D gene uncertain. The CDR3 has 16 residues. Trimming shortened V by 2 bases and J by 7 bases, and 15 bases separated the two germline ends. Germline V gene data show CDR1 as LGHDT and CDR2 as YNNKEL (reference sequence). The CDR3 sequence: CASSQRSRLPNSPLHF. In DNA form, the CDR3 reads TGTGCCAGCAGCCAACGTTCGAGGCTCCCGAATTCACCCCTCCACTTT.

J is TRBJ2-5 and V is TRBV7-9; 8 positions agree with TRBD1. This CDR3 comprises 18 residues. Trimming took 5 bases from V and 2 from J; bases not matched to a gene: 16. Germline lookup yields CDR1 SEHNR and CDR2 FQNEAQ (reference sequence). The CDR3 coding sequence is TGTGCCAGCAGCCCCCAGGACAGGGCAGGCCGGTCGCAAGAGACCCAGTACTTC. This translates into CASSPQDRAGRSQETQYF.